This T cell receptor beta chain came from a study of T-cell memory formation after mild COVID-19. Study-wide findings and caveats: Pre-infection memory showed some responding clones, and this suggested that cross-reactive memory joined. Confirmation of SARS-CoV-2 specificity was lacking for second-wave clones peaking day 37. Contracting CD4+ clones lay largely in CM and EM, with CD8+ ones residing in EMRA.

TCRdb itself ran the 5' RACE reads through MiXCR, one entry per CDR3 protein. Of over 500,000 distinct CDR3 sequences in the sample, 15% to 20% are singletons; the top ten hold about 8.1%. About this clonotype itself: Antigen: not known.

Trimming removed 3 bases from V and 5 bases from J; junction bases left unmatched: 3. Germline V gene sequence: CDR1 SGDLS, CDR2 YYNGEE. This CDR3 contains 13 residues. The clonotype originates from an adult woman who had mild COVID-19 (a few samples of this study predate the infection). Cell type and time point are not known. The chain employs TRBV9 and TRBJ2-7, with 9 bases fitting TRBD1. Input material: PBMCs or a T cell subset sorted from them (not recorded which). In nucleotides, the CDR3 is TGTGCCAGCAGCGCCAGGACAGGGGACGAGCAGTACTTC. Protein sequence: CASSARTGDEQYF.